This T cell receptor beta chain was captured in a study of beta chain features in type 1 diabetes. Germline-derived CDR1 and CDR2 are SGHRS and YFSETQ. V was trimmed by 6 bases and J by 0 bases, leaving 12 bases between them. The CDR3 runs 15 residues. The entirety of the isolated RNA underwent reverse transcription, so expressed TCRB transcripts were sequenced. Clones were read by immunoSEQ multiplex PCR, and TCRdb kept only the in-frame ones, dropping some. This sample has around 190,000 clones, with around an eighth found just once. This clone showed up just a few times. The specimen sequenced was central memory CD4+ T cells from blood. The receptor was derived from a woman under 30 in good health. J is TRBJ2-2 and V is TRBV5-1; a weak D match, TRBD1 (5 bases). CDR3 in DNA: TGCGCCAGCAACACAGGATCCGCGAACACCGGGGAGCTGTTTTTT. Protein sequence: CASNTGSANTGELFF.